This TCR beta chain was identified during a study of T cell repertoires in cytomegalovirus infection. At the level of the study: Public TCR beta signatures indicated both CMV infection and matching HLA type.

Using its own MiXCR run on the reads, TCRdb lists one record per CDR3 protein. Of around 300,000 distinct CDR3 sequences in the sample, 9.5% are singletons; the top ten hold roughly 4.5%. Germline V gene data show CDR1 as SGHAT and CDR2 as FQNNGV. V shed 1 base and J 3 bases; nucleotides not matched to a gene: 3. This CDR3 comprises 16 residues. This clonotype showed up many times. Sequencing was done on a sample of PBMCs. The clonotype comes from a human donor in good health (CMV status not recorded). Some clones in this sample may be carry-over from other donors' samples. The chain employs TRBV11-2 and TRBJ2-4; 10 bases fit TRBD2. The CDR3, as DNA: TGTGCCAGCAGCTTAGTAGCGGGAGGCTTCAAAAACATTCAGTACTTC. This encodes CASSLVAGGFKNIQYF.